These 26 T cell receptor beta chains were sequenced from one sample in a study of blood T cell repertoires in COVID-19. Repertoires were generated with immunoSEQ multiplex PCR, while TCRdb's copy carries only in-frame clones and drops some. The sample gives about 210,000 clones, 70% to 90% of which show up once; about 0.91% is in the top ten. Sequencing was performed on peripheral blood. Source of these receptors: a man between 60 and 75 years old with COVID-19, enrolled during active disease.

The V call is TRBV27, the J call TRBJ2-7, with TRBD1 identical over 11 bases. Unmatched junction bases numbered 12, after V lost 8 bases and J lost 6 bases. Germline V CDR1 and CDR2: MNHEY, SMNVEV (reference sequence). The CDR3 has 15 residues. The CDR3 sequence: CASPGRQGQGGEQYF. CDR3 in DNA: TGTGCCAGCCCGGGACGACAGGGACAGGGGGGCGAGCAGTACTTC.

The V and J genes are TRBV11-3 and TRBJ2-2, with TRBD1 matching 7 bases. The germline V gene has CDR1 SGHNT and CDR2 YENEEA. The V gene end was trimmed by 0 bases and the J gene end by 5 bases; junction bases not matched to a gene: 3. There are 15 residues in the CDR3. The CDR3 protein is CASSLDGGQTGELFF. The CDR3 DNA reads as TGTGCCAGCAGCTTAGATGGGGGACAGACCGGGGAGCTGTTTTTT.

The chain carries TRBV30 and TRBJ1-2; 8 bases match TRBD1. V was clipped by 4 bases and J by 4 bases; unmatched bases: 11. The germline V gene has CDR1 GTSNPN and CDR2 SVGIG (reference sequence). The CDR3 loop spans 15 amino acids. In nucleotides, the CDR3 is TGTGCCTGGACTCCCCCAGGGGGCAGGGGCTATGGCTACACCTTC. Protein product: CAWTPPGGRGYGYTF.

This clone was seen more than once but under ten times. This rearrangement joins TRBV11-2 to TRBJ1-5; 7 nucleotides agree with TRBD1. V dropped 3 bases and J dropped 3; count of bases not matched to a gene: 8. The CDR3 has 16 amino acids. From germline, CDR1 is SGHAT and CDR2 FQNNGV. CDR3 loop: CASSLRGDSSNQPQHF. The CDR3 DNA sequence: TGTGCCAGCAGCTTGAGGGGGGACAGCTCCAATCAGCCCCAGCATTTT. The whole variable domain, remainder taken from reference TRBV11-2 and TRBJ1-5, is EAGVAQSPRYKIIEKRQSVAFWCNPISGHATLYWYQQILGQGPKLLIQFQNNGVVDDSQLPKDRFSAERLKGVDSTLKIQPAKLEDSAVYLCASSLRGDSSNQPQHFGDGTRLSIL.

The CDR3 loop is CASSQGGNTEAFF. CDR3 nucleotide sequence: TGTGCCAGCAGCCAGGGGGGGAACACTGAAGCTTTCTTT. The genes are TRBV7-3 and TRBJ1-1; 7 nucleotides line up with TRBD1. J gave up 1 base and V 5 bases, and 1 base lay outside the gene matches. The CDR3 has 13 amino acids. Germline assignment: CDR1 SGHTA and CDR2 FQGTGA.

The rearrangement joins TRBV6-1 to TRBJ1-1, with 8 bases fitting TRBD1. CDR1 and CDR2 from the germline V gene are MNHNS and SASEGT. The CDR3 spans 16 residues. V gave up 1 base and J gave up 6 bases; unmatched junction bases: 10. Here the CDR3 reads CASSEVDRVRGAEAFF. For the CDR3, the DNA is TGTGCCAGCAGTGAAGTGGACAGGGTTCGAGGGGCTGAAGCTTTCTTT.

J is TRBJ1-2 and V is TRBV4-3; a possible D gene is TRBD1 (5 bases). The V and J ends lost 3 bases and 0 bases respectively, with 14 bases between them. Germline CDR1 reads LGHNA; CDR2 reads YSLEER. The length of the CDR3 is 16 residues. CDR3 sequence reads: CASSQDGAGANYGYTF. The DNA of the CDR3 is TGCGCCAGCAGCCAGGATGGGGCCGGCGCTAACTATGGCTACACCTTC.

The chain recombines TRBV15 with TRBJ1-5; perhaps TRBD1 as D (5 bases). This CDR3 has 15 amino acids. Germline CDR1 is LNHNV and CDR2 is YYDKDF (reference sequence). Trimming stripped 1 base from V and 5 bases from J, with 12 bases between. CDR3: CATSRVGQGDQPQHF. The CDR3 DNA reads as TGTGCCACCAGCAGAGTTGGGCAGGGCGATCAGCCCCAGCATTTT.

This clone occurred a few times. The chain has TRBV4-2 and TRBJ2-7; perhaps TRBD1 as D (5 bases). Germline-derived CDR1 and CDR2 are LGHNA and YNFKEQ. V lost 0 bases, J lost 1 base, and 10 bases lay in between. The CDR3 is made up of 15 amino acids. The CDR3 DNA reads TGTGCCAGCAGCCAAGAAAGGGGCCTTTCCTACGAGCAGTACTTC. Amino acid sequence: CASSQERGLSYEQYF.

V usage is TRBV3-1 (or the pseudogene TRBV3-2) and J usage is TRBJ2-1; a possible D gene is TRBD1 (5 bases). CDR1 is LGHDT and CDR2 is YNNKEL in the germline V gene (reference sequence). V was pared by 2 bases and J by 4 bases, with 9 bases between. The CDR3 has 14 residues. CDR3 DNA: TGTGCCAGCAGCCAACTGACAGTATACAATGAGCAGTTCTTC. Protein: CASSQLTVYNEQFF.

This clone was detected once. Distinct nucleotide sequences in the sample also encode this CDR3. The chain recombines TRBV6-1 with TRBJ1-1; no reliable D call. V lost 3 bases and J 0 bases, leaving 5 bases between the germline ends. Germline-derived CDR1 and CDR2 are MNHNS and SASEGT. This CDR3 comprises 13 residues. CDR3 residues: CASSESLNTEAFF. The CDR3 DNA sequence: TGTGCCAGCAGTGAGAGCTTGAACACTGAAGCTTTCTTT.

This chain connects TRBV7-9 to TRBJ1-6; D might be TRBD1 (6 bases). Germline V gene lookup returns CDR1 SEHNR and CDR2 FQNEAQ (reference sequence). This CDR3 is built from 17 residues. The V end lost 4 bases, the J end lost 7 bases, and 20 bases lay between the germline ends. The CDR3 DNA follows: TGTGCCAGCAGCTCTATCCTCTTAACAGGGCCCAATTCACCCCTCCACTTT. It yields the protein CASSSILLTGPNSPLHF.

This clone has only a few counts. The V call is TRBV6-5, the J call TRBJ1-6, with 10 bases matching TRBD1. Looked up from germline, CDR1 is MNHEY and CDR2 is SVGAGI. The CDR3 is 16 amino acids. V shed 4 bases and J 10 bases; nucleotides not matched to a gene: 10. The CDR3 here is CASSSDRTGGRSPLHF. DNA of the CDR3: TGTGCCAGCAGTTCTGATAGGACAGGGGGAAGGTCACCCCTCCACTTT.

This clone was observed a handful of times. The chain uses TRBV5-1 and TRBJ2-7; 9 bases line up with TRBD1. The V and J ends lost 0 bases and 6 bases, in that order; junction bases with no gene match: 10. Germline-derived CDR1 and CDR2 are SGHRS and YFSETQ. The CDR3 runs 16 residues. The DNA of the CDR3 is TGCGCCAGCAGCTTGGGTTCTACGGGACAGGGTGTCGAGCAGTACTTC. The encoded protein is CASSLGSTGQGVEQYF. Variable domain in full (rest from reference TRBV5-1 and TRBJ2-7): KAGVTQTPRYLIKTRGQQVTLSCSPISGHRSVSWYQQTPGQGLQFLFEYFSETQRNKGNFPGRFSGRQFSNSRSEMNVSTLELGDSALYLCASSLGSTGQGVEQYFGPGTRLTVT.

The chain combines TRBV28 with TRBJ1-2, with 7 bases identical to TRBD1. Germline V gives CDR1 MDHEN, CDR2 SYDVKM. The V gene end was trimmed by 4 bases and the J gene end by 5 bases; junction bases not matched to a gene: 10. The CDR3 contains 15 residues. CDR3 sequence reads: CASSSIDRAEYGYTF. In DNA form, the CDR3 reads TGTGCCAGCAGTTCAATAGACAGGGCGGAGTATGGCTACACCTTC.

The chain recombines TRBV14 with TRBJ1-2, with D unresolved. CDR1 is SGHDN, CDR2 FVKESK, per germline. This CDR3 is built from 13 residues. Trimming removed 6 bases at V and 7 bases at J, with 15 bases between. CDR3 nucleotides: TGTGCCAGCAGTCCTCCGGTGAGTGGTGGCTACACCTTC. Translation: CASSPPVSGGYTF.

In its sample, this clone was seen once. The chain is built from TRBV4-1 and TRBJ2-7; D not resolved. V was clipped by 0 bases and J by 7 bases, with 7 bases between them. CDR1 and CDR2 from the germline V gene are MGHRA and YSYEKL. This CDR3 has 12 residues. The CDR3 reads CASSQDRGEQYF. The DNA for the CDR3 is TGCGCCAGCAGCCAAGATCGAGGAGAGCAGTACTTC.

V gene TRBV7-9 combines with J gene TRBJ1-1, with 8 bases lining up with TRBD1. In germline, CDR1 is SEHNR, CDR2 FQNEAQ (reference sequence). The CDR3 totals 12 residues. With V trimmed by 5 bases and J by 11 bases, 7 bases remained unmatched. The CDR3 loop reads CASSLRDRRAFF. In nucleotides, the CDR3 is TGTGCCAGCAGCCTCCGGGACAGGCGGGCTTTCTTT.

Remarks on this clone: Other DNA sequences in the same sample also yield this CDR3. V usage is TRBV5-6 and J usage is TRBJ2-3; a possible D gene is TRBD1 (6 bases). V lost 1 base to trimming and J lost 6 bases, with 9 bases between them. The CDR3 is made up of 13 amino acids. Germline CDR1 SGHDT, CDR2 YYEEEE. Here the CDR3 DNA reads TGTGCCAGCAGCTTGAAGGGGGTGGATACGCAGTATTTT. Residues: CASSLKGVDTQYF.

The genes are TRBV4-3 and TRBJ2-3; D call uncertain. Germline assignment: CDR1 LGHNA and CDR2 YSLEER. This CDR3 region has 16 residues. The V gene lost 2 bases and the J gene lost 0 bases, with 12 bases spanning the gap. The CDR3: CASSQQQTSSTDTQYF. The CDR3 DNA reads as TGCGCCAGCAGCCAACAACAGACCTCTAGCACAGATACGCAGTATTTT.

This chain connects TRBV18 to TRBJ2-3; 8 bases agree with TRBD2. Germline assignment: CDR1 KGHSH and CDR2 LQKENI. J lost 1 base, V lost 1 base, and 1 base had no gene match. The CDR3 sequence is 15 residues long. CDR3 nucleotides: TGTGCCAGCTCACCACAGGGACTAGGCACAGATACGCAGTATTTT. Amino acids: CASSPQGLGTDTQYF.

The chain carries TRBV6-5 and TRBJ1-2, with D maybe TRBD1 (6 bases). The CDR3 has 13 residues. Trimming cost V 6 bases and J 8 bases, with 16 bases left between them. Germline lookup yields CDR1 MNHEY and CDR2 SVGAGI. CDR3 in amino acids: CASRGRTVHGYTF. DNA of the CDR3: TGTGCCAGCAGGGGAAGGACAGTACACGGCTACACCTTC.

The chain joins TRBV4-1 to TRBJ2-6; 7 bases map to TRBD1. Trimming removed 1 base from V and 4 bases from J; junction bases left unmatched: 13. Germline-derived CDR1 and CDR2 are MGHRA and YSYEKL. The CDR3 covers 19 residues. The CDR3 is CASSQGGLTGVPGANVLTF. The CDR3 bases are TGCGCCAGCAGCCAAGGGGGGCTAACAGGGGTCCCCGGGGCCAACGTCCTGACTTTC.

This clone showed up just a few times. V is TRBV19 and J is TRBJ2-7, with D perhaps matching TRBD1 (7 bases). Trimming took off 4 bases at V and 0 bases at J, with 13 bases between the two ends. This CDR3 has 15 residues. CDR1 is LNHDA, CDR2 SQIVND, per germline (reference sequence). The CDR3 coding sequence is TGTGCCAGTAGTAGGCTGCGGGACAGCTCCTACGAGCAGTACTTC. Residues: CASSRLRDSSYEQYF.

V and J are TRBV6-1 and TRBJ1-1; possibly TRBD1 for D (5 bases). The CDR3 is 14 residues long. From germline, CDR1 is MNHNS and CDR2 SASEGT. Trimming cost V 3 bases and J 2 bases, with 10 bases left between them. In DNA form, the CDR3 reads TGTGCCAGCAGTGAGAGACAGATAAACACTGAAGCTTTCTTT. Amino acids: CASSERQINTEAFF.

The rearrangement uses TRBV9 and TRBJ2-1; weak D call: TRBD1 (6 bases). Trimming removed 6 bases from V and 0 bases from J, with 13 bases in between. Germline V gene data show CDR1 as SGDLS and CDR2 as YYNGEE. The CDR3 runs to 15 residues. Here the CDR3 reads CASTFGQSSYNEQFF. In DNA, the CDR3 is TGTGCCAGCACGTTCGGACAGAGCTCCTACAATGAGCAGTTCTTC.